These 5 T cell receptor beta chains originate from one sample sequenced in a study of graft-versus-host responses after intestinal transplantation. Method: immunoSEQ multiplex PCR; TCRdb's copy keeps in-frame clones and lacks some. The sample includes approximately 9,600 clones, 85% to 95% of them seen just once. Here the sequenced sample was PBMCs, taken around 44 days after intestinal transplantation. The receptors here all came from a human patient who received an intestinal transplant, so some T cells may come from the graft donor.

The gene calls are TRBV6-5 and TRBJ2-2; D is unclear. The CDR3 runs to 12 residues. The germline gives CDR1 MNHEY, CDR2 SVGAGI. V was cut by 2 bases and J by 6 bases, with 4 bases left in between. The CDR3 here is CASSYGPGELFF. The CDR3 DNA reads TGTGCCAGCAGTTACGGGCCCGGGGAGCTGTTTTTT.

This clone has a handful of counts. The CDR3 bases are TGTGCCAGCAGCGTAGACAGGGACACTGAAGCTTTCTTT. Protein product: CASSVDRDTEAFF. This sequence joins TRBV9 and TRBJ1-1; maybe TRBD1 (6 bases). The CDR3 is 13 residues long. Germline V CDR1 and CDR2: SGDLS, YYNGEE. Trimming shortened V by 0 bases and J by 3 bases, and 6 bases separated the two germline ends.

This clone is a singleton in its sample. The CDR3 spells CAISTSGGAEDTQYF. CDR3 in DNA: TGTGCCATCTCCACTAGCGGGGGGGCTGAGGATACGCAGTATTTT. The chain carries TRBV10-3 and TRBJ2-3; 13 bases are shared with TRBD2. This CDR3 comprises 15 residues. Germline V gene data show CDR1 as ENHRY and CDR2 as SYGVKD. V lost 8 bases, J lost 6 bases, and 8 bases stayed unmatched.

The chain employs TRBV6-1 and TRBJ1-3; D is unresolved. The CDR3 has 12 amino acids. Germline V gene data show CDR1 as MNHNS and CDR2 as SASEGT. V gave up 0 bases and J gave up 8 bases, with 5 bases separating them. CDR3 amino acids: CASSEAADTIYF. CDR3 nucleotide sequence: TGTGCCAGCAGTGAAGCGGCAGACACCATATATTTT.

This clone was seen only once. The rearrangement joins TRBV19 to TRBJ1-4; the match to TRBD1 covers 8 bases. There are 19 residues in the CDR3. Germline CDR1 LNHDA, CDR2 SQIVND (reference sequence). With V trimmed by 5 bases and J by 7 bases, 21 bases remained unmatched. The CDR3 sequence is CASSAHYVGQAKTREKLFF. The CDR3 nucleotides are TGTGCCAGTAGTGCCCATTATGTGGGACAGGCGAAGACGCGTGAAAAACTGTTTTTT.